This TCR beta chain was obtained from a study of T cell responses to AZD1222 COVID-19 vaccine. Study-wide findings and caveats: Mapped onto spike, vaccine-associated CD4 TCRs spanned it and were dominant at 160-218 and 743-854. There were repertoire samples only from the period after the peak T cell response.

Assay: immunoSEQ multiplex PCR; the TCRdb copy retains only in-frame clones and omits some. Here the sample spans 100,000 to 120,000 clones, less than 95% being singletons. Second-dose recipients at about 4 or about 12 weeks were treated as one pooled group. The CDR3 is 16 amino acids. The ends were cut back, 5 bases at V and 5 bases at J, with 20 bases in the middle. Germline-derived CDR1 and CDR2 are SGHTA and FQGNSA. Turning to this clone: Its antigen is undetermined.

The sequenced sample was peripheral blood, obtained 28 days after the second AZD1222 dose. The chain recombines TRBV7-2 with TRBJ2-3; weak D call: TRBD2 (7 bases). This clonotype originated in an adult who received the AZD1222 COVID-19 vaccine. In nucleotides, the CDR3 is TGTGCCAGCAGCCGTCTGGGTGGGGGGGCCGGAGATACGCAGTATTTT. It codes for CASSRLGGGAGDTQYF.